This TCR beta chain is drawn from a study of CD8+CD57+ T cells in acquired aplastic anemia. In the study overall: Across the sorted CD4+ and CD8+ cells, DNA amounts averaged 3.2 ug. Study-level results: Patients did not significantly differ from controls in CD8+ Simpson's diversity. Patients and controls were found to share twenty-nine CD8+ CDR3 sequences.

Researchers used genomic DNA as the template to profile TCR beta VDJ and CDR3. TCRdb analysed the reads with MiXCR anew, one entry per CDR3 protein. In the table there are tens of thousands of distinct CDR3 sequences, 60% to 80% of which are singletons. V was cut by 3 bases and J by 4 bases, with 16 bases left in between. This CDR3 spans 15 amino acids. CDR1 LNHNV and CDR2 YYDKDF come from the germline V gene (reference sequence). Patients sequenced had flow cytometry evidence of CD8+CD57+ cell expansion. Everyone among the patients had severe acquired aplastic anemia. About this clonotype itself: Its antigen remains unidentified.

The sequence derives from a human donor with aplastic anemia. The rearrangement joins TRBV15 to TRBJ2-7; a possible D gene is TRBD2 (6 bases). Material for sequencing was sorted CD4+, CD8+, or CD8+CD57+ T cells (not recorded which) from PBMCs. CDR3 coding DNA: TGTGCCACCAGCAGCGGACGGGGGAACGAATACGAGCAGTACTTC. It specifies CATSSGRGNEYEQYF.